This T cell receptor beta chain was observed in a study of blood T cell repertoires in COVID-19. Study summary: The United States, Italy and Spain provided the acute and convalescent COVID-19 samples.

This table comes from immunoSEQ multiplex PCR, and its TCRdb copy is limited to in-frame clones, with some not included. The table includes under 200,000 clones, about 86% detected once. The CDR3 is made up of 15 amino acids. Germline assignment: CDR1 LNHNV and CDR2 YYDKDF (reference sequence). V lost 2 bases, J lost 2 bases, and 3 bases stayed unmatched. The sequencing input was peripheral blood. This clonotype originated in a young man with active or convalescent COVID-19. The rearrangement links TRBV15 to TRBJ2-7, with 10 positions matching TRBD2. As DNA, the CDR3 is TGTGCCACCAGCAGATCGGGGACTAGCGCCTACGAGCAGTACTTC. Translating gives CATSRSGTSAYEQYF.